One and the same sample provided the 25 T cell receptor beta chains below, sequenced in a study of T-cell memory formation after mild COVID-19. TCRdb independently ran MiXCR on the 5' RACE reads; one entry per CDR3 protein. Of about 38,000 distinct CDR3 sequences detected, over 10% appear once; the ten largest clones hold approximately 29%. The material sequenced was PBMCs or a T cell subset sorted from them (not recorded which). Receptors were obtained from a man aged 18 to 29 who had mild COVID-19 (a few samples of this study predate the infection). Cell type and time point are not known.

This clonotype came up many times. The chain joins TRBV5-6 to TRBJ2-6; no clear D. Germline assignment: CDR1 SGHDT and CDR2 YYEEEE. This CDR3 is 14 amino acids long. Trimming left V 5 bases short and J 3 bases short, with 9 bases between. CDR3 loop: CASRRTGGANVLTF. As DNA, the CDR3 is TGTGCCAGCAGACGAACTGGTGGGGCCAACGTCCTGACTTTC.

This clonotype was observed many times. V and J are TRBV12-3 or TRBV12-4 and TRBJ1-5, with TRBD1 matching over 10 bases. Germline trimming cut 6 bases from V and 7 bases from J; bases unmatched to any gene: 15. The CDR3 extends over 17 amino acids. CDR3 amino acids: CASSPRQGAGVGQPQHF. CDR3 DNA: TGTGCCAGCAGCCCTAGACAGGGGGCGGGGGTTGGACAGCCCCAGCATTTT.

This clonotype occurred many times. The chain joins TRBV11-2 to TRBJ1-5, with D possibly matching TRBD1 (5 bases). The CDR3 has 17 amino acids. CDR1 and CDR2 (germline): SGHAT, FQNNGV. V lost 0 bases to trimming and J lost 6 bases, with 18 bases between them. The CDR3 nucleotides read TGTGCCAGCAGCTTAGATTTTTCAGGGACCGTGCGTCAGCCCCAGCATTTT. Its translation: CASSLDFSGTVRQPQHF.

This clonotype occurred many times. The chain combines TRBV18 with TRBJ1-1; possibly TRBD1 for D (5 bases). This CDR3 region has 16 residues. Germline V gives CDR1 KGHSH, CDR2 LQKENI. V was trimmed by 2 bases and J by 2 bases, leaving 15 bases between them. Written as DNA, the CDR3 is TGTGCCAGCTCACCAGCGCAGGGCGGTGGTAACACTGAAGCTTTCTTT. This encodes CASSPAQGGGNTEAFF.

This chain joins TRBV28 and TRBJ1-5; 12 positions match TRBD1. The V and J ends lost 6 bases and 6 bases, in that order; junction bases with no gene match: 3. This CDR3 is built from 14 residues. Germline V gene data show CDR1 as MDHEN and CDR2 as SYDVKM. The CDR3 DNA reads TGTGCCAGCAGGGGGACAGGGGGCGGTCAGCCCCAGCATTTT. Its translation: CASRGTGGGQPQHF.

This clonotype was observed at least ten times. The V gene is TRBV10-1, the J gene TRBJ2-3, with 7 bases identical to TRBD2. This CDR3 has 13 residues. Looked up from germline, CDR1 is WNHNN and CDR2 is SYGVQD (reference sequence). Germline trimming cut 8 bases from V and 4 bases from J; bases unmatched to any gene: 6. The CDR3: CASAWGGADTQYF. The CDR3, as DNA: TGCGCCAGCGCGTGGGGGGGGGCAGATACGCAGTATTTT.

Ten or more counts support this clonotype. This chain links TRBV7-2 with TRBJ1-6; tentatively, D is TRBD1 (5 bases). CDR3 length equals 15 residues. Trimming removed 5 bases at V and 7 bases at J, with 15 bases between. Germline CDR1 SGHTA, CDR2 FQGNSA. The CDR3 reads CASSSVGWDNSPLHF. The CDR3 DNA reads as TGTGCCAGCAGCAGCGTTGGGTGGGACAATTCACCCCTCCACTTT.

The V and J genes are TRBV5-8 and TRBJ2-7; TRBD2 agrees at 8 bases. V trimming: 0 bases; J trimming: 2 bases; junction bases outside the gene matches: 4. Germline V gene sequence: CDR1 SGHTS, CDR2 YDEGEE. This CDR3 is 15 amino acids long. The CDR3 region has the DNA TGTGCCAGCAGCTTGGTTAGCGGGGCAACCTACGAGCAGTACTTC. This codes for CASSLVSGATYEQYF.

At least ten counts were recorded for this clonotype. The chain joins TRBV28 to TRBJ2-3; possible D gene TRBD2, 6 bases. Trimming shortened V by 1 base and J by 2 bases, and 16 bases separated the two germline ends. Germline values: CDR1 MDHEN, CDR2 SYDVKM. The CDR3 has 17 amino acids. The CDR3 DNA reads as TGTGCCAGCAGTTTATTAGCAGCGGGTCAGGCCACAGATACGCAGTATTTT. This sequence encodes CASSLLAAGQATDTQYF.

This clonotype was recorded at least ten times. The rearrangement uses TRBV27 and TRBJ2-3; possibly TRBD1 or TRBD2 for D (5 bases each). The CDR3 totals 18 residues. Trimming pared 8 bases from V and 1 base from J, leaving 25 bases between. Germline V lookup: CDR1 MNHEY, CDR2 SMNVEV (reference sequence). The CDR3 region has the DNA TGTGCCAGCGCTTCCCCCAGGCGAGGGGTCTGGGGCACAGATACGCAGTATTTT. This sequence encodes CASASPRRGVWGTDTQYF.

The chain uses TRBV20-1 and TRBJ1-2; TRBD1 might be the D (6 bases). This CDR3 region has 14 residues. Trimming pared 2 bases from V and 1 base from J, leaving 11 bases between. Looked up from germline, CDR1 is DFQATT and CDR2 is SNEGSKA (reference sequence). The CDR3 reads CSARRTDLNYGYTF. As DNA, the CDR3 is TGCAGTGCTAGAAGGACAGACCTTAACTATGGCTACACCTTC.

The chain combines TRBV9 with TRBJ1-2, with unresolved D. There are 13 residues in the CDR3. The germline CDR1 and CDR2 sequences are SGDLS and YYNGEE. V lost 0 bases and J 7 bases, leaving 10 bases between the germline ends. The CDR3: CASSVAADFGYTF. CDR3 in DNA: TGTGCCAGCAGCGTAGCGGCAGACTTTGGCTACACCTTC.

This clonotype qualifies as medium-sized. This sequence joins TRBV4-2 and TRBJ2-3, with 8 bases that match TRBD2. V shed 0 bases and J 1 base; nucleotides not matched to a gene: 3. The germline gives CDR1 LGHNA, CDR2 YNFKEQ. The CDR3 runs to 16 residues. CDR3 in amino acids: CASSQDRAGGTDTQYF. The CDR3 DNA is TGTGCCAGCAGCCAAGATCGAGCGGGGGGCACAGATACGCAGTATTTT.

This clonotype has only a few counts. The chain links TRBV4-1 to TRBJ1-2, with a tentative D call TRBD1 (6 bases). Trimming removed 6 bases from V and 8 bases from J, with 19 bases in between. The germline gives CDR1 MGHRA, CDR2 YSYEKL. The CDR3 totals 14 residues. The CDR3 loop is CASRLVGGLEGYTF. CDR3 bases: TGCGCCAGCAGGCTTGTTGGGGGGCTCGAAGGCTACACCTTC.

This clonotype was observed at least ten times. The CDR3 loop reads CASSYDLGAGELFF. The CDR3 DNA follows: TGTGCCAGCAGTTATGACCTGGGGGCCGGGGAGCTGTTTTTT. This chain uses TRBV6-2 or TRBV6-3 with TRBJ2-2, with D perhaps assigned TRBD1 or TRBD2 (5 bases each). This CDR3 comprises 14 residues. CDR1 MNHEY and CDR2 SVGEGT come from the germline V gene. Trimming stripped 3 bases from V and 6 bases from J, with 11 bases between.

This clonotype was seen repeatedly, ten times or more. Here the CDR3 DNA reads TGTGCCAGCAAACGGGGGGAACACACAGATACGCAGTATTTT. Translating it yields CASKRGEHTDTQYF. The chain couples TRBV6-4 to TRBJ2-3; 7 bases align to TRBD2. The CDR3 runs to 14 residues. Per germline, CDR1 MRHNA and CDR2 SNTAGT. Unmatched junction bases numbered 6, after V lost 7 bases and J lost 2 bases.

This clonotype was detected many times. The chain uses TRBV5-1 and TRBJ2-3; 9 bases fit TRBD2. CDR1 is SGHRS and CDR2 is YFSETQ in the germline V gene. CDR3 length equals 15 residues. V was clipped by 0 bases and J by 6 bases; unmatched bases: 5. The CDR3 DNA reads TGCGCCAGCAGCTTGGCGGTAGCGGGAGTCGATACGCAGTATTTT. It specifies CASSLAVAGVDTQYF.

In its sample, this clonotype was seen many times. The chain carries TRBV20-1 and TRBJ1-2; tentative D call: TRBD1 (6 bases). The germline gives CDR1 DFQATT, CDR2 SNEGSKA (reference sequence). V was shortened by 2 bases and J by 4 bases, with 20 bases between the two germline ends. The CDR3 contains 16 residues. The CDR3 DNA reads as TGCAGTGCTAGAAGTTTCTCGGACAGTGGGATCTATGGCTACACCTTC. Its translation: CSARSFSDSGIYGYTF.

This clonotype was seen at least ten times. This chain connects TRBV20-1 to TRBJ2-2; D remains unclear. The germline gives CDR1 DFQATT, CDR2 SNEGSKA (reference sequence). The CDR3 totals 15 residues. V lost 1 base and J lost 3, with 12 bases in between. CDR3 in amino acids: CSARVGQAYTGELFF. For the CDR3, the DNA is TGCAGTGCTAGAGTAGGCCAGGCGTACACCGGGGAGCTGTTTTTT.

At least ten counts were recorded for this clonotype. The rearrangement links TRBV7-9 to TRBJ1-6, with a possible D match to TRBD1 (5 bases). The CDR3 consists of 14 residues. Trimming took off 4 bases at V and 6 bases at J, with 10 bases between the two ends. Germline lookup yields CDR1 SEHNR and CDR2 FQNEAQ (reference sequence). The CDR3 reads CASSWEDTNSPLHF. In DNA, the CDR3 is TGTGCCAGCAGCTGGGAGGACACTAATTCACCCCTCCACTTT.

This clonotype came up many times. This chain uses TRBV7-2 with TRBJ2-1; TRBD1 might be the D (6 bases). This CDR3 has 17 residues. Trimming took 1 base from V and 0 from J, leaving 13 bases between them. Germline V gene lookup returns CDR1 SGHTA and CDR2 FQGNSA. The CDR3 nucleotides are TGTGCCAGCAGCTTAGGGTCACAGGGAAGCTCCTACAATGAGCAGTTCTTC. It encodes CASSLGSQGSSYNEQFF.

This clonotype was seen a few times. The chain couples TRBV30 to TRBJ2-1; D is unresolved. This CDR3 spans 13 amino acids. V lost 1 base and J 3 bases, leaving 7 bases between the germline ends. Germline loops: CDR1 GTSNPN, CDR2 SVGIG (reference sequence). CDR3 loop: CAWSDGSYNEQFF. CDR3 sequence (DNA): TGTGCCTGGAGTGATGGAAGCTACAATGAGCAGTTCTTC.

The chain has TRBV18 and TRBJ2-3; no reliable D call. CDR3 size: 13 residues. V lost 4 bases, J lost 0 bases, and 5 bases lay in between. Germline CDR1 is KGHSH and CDR2 is LQKENI. The CDR3 loop reads CASSRVSTDTQYF. The CDR3 DNA sequence: TGTGCCAGCTCACGGGTCAGCACAGATACGCAGTATTTT.

Sample share makes this clonotype medium-sized (0.01 to 0.1%). This sequence joins TRBV3-1 and TRBJ1-5, with 12 bases lining up with TRBD1. Germline CDR1 reads LGHDT; CDR2 reads YNNKEL (reference sequence). The CDR3 has 15 amino acids. V was pared by 5 bases and J by 7 bases, with 6 bases of the junction left unmatched. CDR3 protein: CASSWGQGARQPQHF. The CDR3 nucleotides are TGTGCCAGCAGCTGGGGACAGGGGGCGAGGCAGCCCCAGCATTTT.

The chain is built from TRBV7-6 and TRBJ2-5, with TRBD2 identical over 11 bases. V was clipped by 7 bases and J by 2 bases; unmatched bases: 6. The CDR3 spans 15 residues. The V gene's germline CDR1 is SGHVS and CDR2 FNYEAQ. The CDR3 region is CASTSSGGEQETQYF. In DNA form, the CDR3 reads TGTGCCAGCACCAGTAGCGGGGGGGAACAAGAGACCCAGTACTTC.